This T cell receptor beta chain was sequenced in a study of cytomegalovirus exposure and HLA in healthy donors. Overall study findings and caveats: Indistinguishability led to the exclusion of some V segments, TRBV6-2 and TRBV6-3 included. A later analysis reportedly found that, within productive TCRs, an Asian-associated ancestry cluster had fewer N-insertions than the mean observed across the roughly 610 donors. Most TCR beta V segments were productive about 87% or about 30% of the time in an earlier analysis.

Notes on this clone: Its antigen remains unknown.

V gave up 4 bases and J gave up 5 bases, with 18 bases separating them. This CDR3 contains 15 residues. The germline gives CDR1 SGHVS, CDR2 FQNEAQ. PCR employed 60 Vbeta and 13 Jbeta primers. The protocol was immunoSEQ multiplex PCR, while the TCRdb copy is restricted to in-frame clones and leaves out a portion. The data show 150,000 to 200,000 clones, 60% to 85% seen once. This TCR was sampled from a man aged 18 to 29 in good health and CMV-seronegative. The specimen sequenced was PBMCs. The chain uses TRBV7-8 and TRBJ2-7; the D gene is possibly TRBD2 (6 bases). For the CDR3, the DNA is TGTGCCAGCAGCTCGGGTTGGTCGGGAGTTAACGAGCAGTACTTC. Translated, it gives CASSSGWSGVNEQYF.